A selection of T cell receptor beta chains follows, all from one sample in a study of response to subunit inactivated influenza vaccine. From the RT-PCR reads, TCRdb called clonotypes with MiXCR, one entry per CDR3 protein. The table has about 570,000 distinct CDR3 sequences, over 9% seen once. This sample was shared with a second study, whose subject was T cells expressing NK-cell markers.

This specimen consisted of PBMCs from blood, obtained on the day of vaccination. These receptors were obtained from a man aged 50-59 years who received an inactivated influenza vaccine. The CDR3 runs from the conserved cysteine through the conserved F or W. Fields, in order: D gene, clone size, V gene, CDR3 length, J gene, CDR3 protein, CDR3 DNA. The D gene is left open where the match is weak. The size field is filled for only some rows; it gives once, few, many or a size class.

d_call: TRBD1
clone_size: -
v_call: TRBV12-3/TRBV12-4
cdr3_length: 17
j_call: TRBJ2-2
cdr3_aa: CASSPAPGGPNTGELFF
cdr3_nt: TGTGCCAGCAGTCCAGCCCCAGGGGGCCCTAACACCGGGGAGCTGTTTTTT

d_call: TRBD1
clone_size: few
v_call: TRBV28
cdr3_length: 16
j_call: TRBJ2-7
cdr3_aa: CASSPSGTGNSYEQYF
cdr3_nt: TGTGCCAGCAGTCCGTCCGGGACAGGGAACTCCTACGAGCAGTACTTC

d_call: -
clone_size: many
v_call: TRBV12-3/TRBV12-4
cdr3_length: 14
j_call: TRBJ1-4
cdr3_aa: CASSSKTAFLNQFF
cdr3_nt: TGTGCCAGCAGTTCCAAGACGGCCTTCTTAAATCAGTTTTTT

d_call: -
clone_size: -
v_call: TRBV10-3
cdr3_length: 15
j_call: TRBJ1-5
cdr3_aa: CAISGAGTRFQPQHF
cdr3_nt: TGTGCCATAAGTGGGGCCGGGACCCGGTTTCAGCCCCAGCATTTT

d_call: TRBD1
clone_size: -
v_call: TRBV10-3
cdr3_length: 14
j_call: TRBJ1-4
cdr3_aa: CAIRGQGLNEKLFF
cdr3_nt: TGTGCCATCAGGGGACAGGGACTTAATGAAAAACTGTTTTTT

d_call: -
clone_size: -
v_call: TRBV19
cdr3_length: 13
j_call: TRBJ2-7
cdr3_aa: CASSIGVGYEQYF
cdr3_nt: TGTGCCAGTAGTATAGGGGTAGGCTACGAGCAGTACTTC

d_call: -
clone_size: -
v_call: TRBV7-2
cdr3_length: 14
j_call: TRBJ2-2
cdr3_aa: CASSPDRHTGELFF
cdr3_nt: TGTGCCAGCAGCCCAGACAGACACACCGGGGAGCTGTTTTTT

d_call: TRBD2
clone_size: -
v_call: TRBV20-1
cdr3_length: 15
j_call: TRBJ2-3
cdr3_aa: CSASTGSGGTDTQYF
cdr3_nt: TGCAGTGCTAGTACGGGTAGCGGGGGAACAGATACGCAGTATTTT

d_call: TRBD2
clone_size: -
v_call: TRBV30
cdr3_length: 16
j_call: TRBJ2-2
cdr3_aa: CAWRTSGGAWAGELFF
cdr3_nt: TGTGCCTGGCGGACTAGCGGGGGGGCCTGGGCCGGGGAGCTGTTTTTT

d_call: -
clone_size: -
v_call: TRBV12-3/TRBV12-4
cdr3_length: 13
j_call: TRBJ2-3
cdr3_aa: CASSLELTDTQYF
cdr3_nt: TGTGCCAGCAGTCTAGAGTTAACAGATACGCAGTATTTT

d_call: TRBD1
clone_size: -
v_call: TRBV6-2/TRBV6-3
cdr3_length: 16
j_call: TRBJ2-2
cdr3_aa: CASRRQQGARSGELFF
cdr3_nt: TGTGCCAGCAGGCGTCAACAGGGGGCGCGCTCCGGGGAGCTGTTTTTT

d_call: -
clone_size: few
v_call: TRBV28
cdr3_length: 14
j_call: TRBJ2-7
cdr3_aa: CASSLVRQPYEQYF
cdr3_nt: TGTGCCAGCAGTTTAGTTCGACAGCCGTACGAGCAGTACTTC

d_call: TRBD2
clone_size: -
v_call: TRBV20-1
cdr3_length: 16
j_call: TRBJ2-7
cdr3_aa: CSARAIVAGGTYEQYF
cdr3_nt: TGCAGTGCTAGAGCCATAGTAGCGGGAGGCACCTACGAGCAGTACTTC

d_call: TRBD2
clone_size: -
v_call: TRBV6-5
cdr3_length: 11
j_call: TRBJ2-1
cdr3_aa: CASSYGGGVFF
cdr3_nt: TGTGCCAGCAGTTACGGCGGGGGGGTGTTCTTC

d_call: TRBD2
clone_size: many
v_call: TRBV7-9
cdr3_length: 15
j_call: TRBJ2-1
cdr3_aa: CASSFRLAGGNEQFF
cdr3_nt: TGTGCCAGCAGCTTTCGACTAGCGGGAGGGAATGAGCAGTTCTTC

d_call: -
clone_size: -
v_call: TRBV12-3/TRBV12-4
cdr3_length: 16
j_call: TRBJ1-2
cdr3_aa: CASSPNQGRLSYGYTF
cdr3_nt: TGTGCCAGCAGCCCCAATCAGGGCAGATTGAGCTATGGCTACACCTTC

d_call: -
clone_size: large
v_call: TRBV5-1
cdr3_length: 10
j_call: TRBJ2-7
cdr3_aa: CASGSYEQYF
cdr3_nt: TGCGCCAGCGGATCCTACGAGCAGTACTTC

d_call: -
clone_size: -
v_call: TRBV5-4
cdr3_length: 14
j_call: TRBJ2-1
cdr3_aa: CASRPSIDHNEQFF
cdr3_nt: TGTGCCAGCAGACCCTCAATCGACCACAATGAGCAGTTCTTC

d_call: TRBD2
clone_size: -
v_call: TRBV18
cdr3_length: 15
j_call: TRBJ2-7
cdr3_aa: CASSPSGRRTYEQYF
cdr3_nt: TGTGCCAGCTCCCCAAGCGGGAGGAGAACCTACGAGCAGTACTTC

d_call: -
clone_size: many
v_call: TRBV28
cdr3_length: 13
j_call: TRBJ2-1
cdr3_aa: CASTNRNQGEQFF
cdr3_nt: TGTGCCAGCACCAATCGGAACCAGGGTGAGCAGTTCTTC

d_call: TRBD2
clone_size: few
v_call: TRBV9
cdr3_length: 16
j_call: TRBJ2-7
cdr3_aa: CASRIQREKTTYEQYF
cdr3_nt: TGTGCCAGCAGGATACAGCGGGAGAAGACGACCTACGAGCAGTACTTC

d_call: -
clone_size: -
v_call: TRBV12-3/TRBV12-4
cdr3_length: 14
j_call: TRBJ2-2
cdr3_aa: CASSFNRNTGELFF
cdr3_nt: TGTGCCAGCAGTTTTAATCGAAACACCGGGGAGCTGTTTTTT

d_call: -
clone_size: -
v_call: TRBV20-1
cdr3_length: 16
j_call: TRBJ2-1
cdr3_aa: CSASRPLGGRAYEQFF
cdr3_nt: TGCAGTGCTAGCCGCCCCTTAGGGGGGAGGGCCTATGAGCAGTTCTTC